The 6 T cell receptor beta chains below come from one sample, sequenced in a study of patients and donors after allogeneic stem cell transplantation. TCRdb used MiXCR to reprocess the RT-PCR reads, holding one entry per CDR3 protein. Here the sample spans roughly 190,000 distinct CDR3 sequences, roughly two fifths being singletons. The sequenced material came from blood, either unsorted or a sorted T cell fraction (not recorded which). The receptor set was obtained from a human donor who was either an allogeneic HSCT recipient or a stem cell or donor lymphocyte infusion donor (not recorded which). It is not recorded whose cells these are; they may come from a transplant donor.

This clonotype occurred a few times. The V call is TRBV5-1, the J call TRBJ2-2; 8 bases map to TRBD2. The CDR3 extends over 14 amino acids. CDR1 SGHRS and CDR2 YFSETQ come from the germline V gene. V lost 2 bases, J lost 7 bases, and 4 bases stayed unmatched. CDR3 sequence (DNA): TGCGCCAGCAGCTTAGCGGGAGCCGTCGGGGAGCTGTTTTTT. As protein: CASSLAGAVGELFF.

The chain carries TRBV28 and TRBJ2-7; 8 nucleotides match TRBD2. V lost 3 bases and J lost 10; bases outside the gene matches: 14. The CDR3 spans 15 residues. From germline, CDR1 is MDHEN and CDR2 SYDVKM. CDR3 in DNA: TGTGCCAGCAGTTTCAGCGGGAGATACCATTCGGAACAGTACTTC. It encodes CASSFSGRYHSEQYF.

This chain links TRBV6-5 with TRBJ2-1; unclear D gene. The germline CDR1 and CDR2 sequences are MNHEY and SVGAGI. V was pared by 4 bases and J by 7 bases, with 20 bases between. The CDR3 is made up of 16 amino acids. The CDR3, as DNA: TGTGCCAGCAGTTTCTACCCAATCTATACTTATAATGAGCAGTTCTTC. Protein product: CASSFYPIYTYNEQFF.

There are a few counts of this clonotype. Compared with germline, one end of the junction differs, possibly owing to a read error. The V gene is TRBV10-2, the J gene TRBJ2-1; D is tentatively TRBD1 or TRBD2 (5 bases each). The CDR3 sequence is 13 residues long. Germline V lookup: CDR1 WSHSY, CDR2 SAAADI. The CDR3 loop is CASREGPYNEQFF. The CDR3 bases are TGCGCCAGCAGAGAGGGACCATACAATGAGCAGTTTTTC.

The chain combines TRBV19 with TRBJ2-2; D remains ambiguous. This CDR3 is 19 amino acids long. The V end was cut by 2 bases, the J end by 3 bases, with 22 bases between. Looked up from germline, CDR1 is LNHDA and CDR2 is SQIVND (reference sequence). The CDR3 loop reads CASSITPPTDPRDTGELFF. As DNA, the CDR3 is TGTGCCAGTAGTATAACCCCACCGACGGATCCCCGGGACACCGGGGAGCTGTTTTTT.

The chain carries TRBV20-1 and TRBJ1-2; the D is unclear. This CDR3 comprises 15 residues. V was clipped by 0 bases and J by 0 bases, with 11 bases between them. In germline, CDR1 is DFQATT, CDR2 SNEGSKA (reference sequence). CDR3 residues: CSARDVEITNYGYTF. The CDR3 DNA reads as TGCAGTGCTAGAGATGTGGAAATCACTAACTATGGCTACACCTTC.